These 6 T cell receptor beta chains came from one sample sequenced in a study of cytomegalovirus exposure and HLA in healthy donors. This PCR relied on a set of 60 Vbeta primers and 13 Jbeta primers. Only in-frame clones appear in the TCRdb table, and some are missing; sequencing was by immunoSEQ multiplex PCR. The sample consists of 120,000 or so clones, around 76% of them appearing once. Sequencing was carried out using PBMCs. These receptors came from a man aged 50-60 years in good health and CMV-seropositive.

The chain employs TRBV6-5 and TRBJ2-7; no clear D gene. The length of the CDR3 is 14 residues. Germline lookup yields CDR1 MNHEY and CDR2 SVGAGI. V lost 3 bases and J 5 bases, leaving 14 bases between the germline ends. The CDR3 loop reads CASSYNPGKNEQYF. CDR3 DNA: TGTGCCAGCAGTTATAATCCAGGAAAGAACGAGCAGTACTTC.

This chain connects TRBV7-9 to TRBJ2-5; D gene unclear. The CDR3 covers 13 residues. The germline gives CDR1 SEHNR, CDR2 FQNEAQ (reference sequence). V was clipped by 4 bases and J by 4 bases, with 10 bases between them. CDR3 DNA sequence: TGTGCCAGCAGCTCGCCCGTACTAGAGACCCAGTACTTC. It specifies CASSSPVLETQYF.

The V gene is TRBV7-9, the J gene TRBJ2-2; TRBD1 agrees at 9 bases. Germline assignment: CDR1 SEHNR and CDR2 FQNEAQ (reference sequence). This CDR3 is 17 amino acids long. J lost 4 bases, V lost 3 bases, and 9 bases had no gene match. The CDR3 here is CASSLAGTGLGTGELFF. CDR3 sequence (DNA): TGTGCCAGCAGCTTGGCCGGGACAGGGCTGGGCACCGGGGAGCTGTTTTTT.

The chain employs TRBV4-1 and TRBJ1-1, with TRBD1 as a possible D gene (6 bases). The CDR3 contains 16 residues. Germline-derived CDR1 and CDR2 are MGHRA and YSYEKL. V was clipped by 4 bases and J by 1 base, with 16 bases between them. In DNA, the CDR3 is TGCGCCAGCAGCCTTAGAGGACAGCCGCAGAACACTGAAGCTTTCTTT. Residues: CASSLRGQPQNTEAFF.

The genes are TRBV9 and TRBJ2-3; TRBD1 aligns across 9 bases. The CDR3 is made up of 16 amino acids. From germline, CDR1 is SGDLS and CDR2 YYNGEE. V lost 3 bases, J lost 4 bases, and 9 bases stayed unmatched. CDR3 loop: CASSARRDRVADTQYF. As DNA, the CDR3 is TGTGCCAGCAGCGCAAGACGGGACAGGGTGGCAGATACGCAGTATTTT.

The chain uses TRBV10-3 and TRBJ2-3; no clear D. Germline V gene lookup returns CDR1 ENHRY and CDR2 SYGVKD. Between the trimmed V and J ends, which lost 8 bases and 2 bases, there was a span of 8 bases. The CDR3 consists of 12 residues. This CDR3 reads CAIGGYTDTQYF. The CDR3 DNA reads TGTGCCATCGGCGGATACACAGATACGCAGTATTTT.